These T cell receptor beta chains were read from a single sample in a study of blood T cell repertoires in COVID-19. Profiling relied on immunoSEQ multiplex PCR, and the TCRdb table lists in-frame clones only, not all of them. The sample consists of 150,000 to 200,000 clones, 75% to 85% of them appearing once. The material sequenced was peripheral blood. These receptors all stem from a human donor in a cohort sampled during active COVID-19. CDR3s include the opening cysteine and the closing phenylalanine or tryptophan. Each record gives: V gene, clone size, J gene, D gene, CDR3 DNA, CDR3 protein. D genes are given only for firm matches. Clone size is stated in some rows and not others, as once, few, many or a class when expanded.

v_gene: TRBV7-2
abundance: NA
j_gene: TRBJ1-5
d_gene: NA
CDR3nt: TGTGCCAGCAGCTCTCAGTGGAATCAGCCCCAGCATTTT
CDR3aa: CASSSQWNQPQHF

v_gene: TRBV7-9
abundance: NA
j_gene: TRBJ2-3
d_gene: TRBD2
CDR3nt: TGTGCCAGCAGCGAGCGGGGTAGCACAGATACGCAGTATTTT
CDR3aa: CASSERGSTDTQYF

v_gene: TRBV7-9
abundance: many
j_gene: TRBJ1-2
d_gene: NA
CDR3nt: TGTGCCAGCAGCTTAGAACCCAGGAAGGTAAACTATGGCTACACCTTC
CDR3aa: CASSLEPRKVNYGYTF

v_gene: TRBV3-1/TRBV3-2
abundance: NA
j_gene: TRBJ1-2
d_gene: NA
CDR3nt: TGTGCCAGCCAAGCGGGCCAATATGGCTACACCTTC
CDR3aa: CASQAGQYGYTF

v_gene: TRBV5-6
abundance: once
j_gene: TRBJ1-3
d_gene: TRBD1
CDR3nt: TGTGCCAGCAGCTTGGACAGGGGGGCTGGAAACACCATATATTTT
CDR3aa: CASSLDRGAGNTIYF

v_gene: TRBV11-2
abundance: NA
j_gene: TRBJ1-6
d_gene: NA
CDR3nt: TGTGCCAGCAGCTTAGAGGCGGGTAATAATTCACCCCTCCACTTT
CDR3aa: CASSLEAGNNSPLHF

v_gene: TRBV6-5
abundance: NA
j_gene: TRBJ2-2
d_gene: TRBD2
CDR3nt: TGTGCCAGCAGCACGGGACTAGCGAACACCGGGGAGCTGTTTTTT
CDR3aa: CASSTGLANTGELFF

v_gene: TRBV4-1
abundance: NA
j_gene: TRBJ1-4
d_gene: NA
CDR3nt: TGCGCCAGCAGCCAAGAAGCAGGTTACCCGGACAGCAATGAAAAACTGTTTTTT
CDR3aa: CASSQEAGYPDSNEKLFF

v_gene: TRBV9
abundance: NA
j_gene: TRBJ2-1
d_gene: TRBD2
CDR3nt: TGTGCCAGCAGCGTAGAGGGACTATCCCACAATGAGCAGTTCTTC
CDR3aa: CASSVEGLSHNEQFF

v_gene: TRBV5-1
abundance: NA
j_gene: TRBJ1-1
d_gene: NA
CDR3nt: TGCGCCAGCAGCATGCCGGGTCGGGAAGCTGAAGCTTTCTTT
CDR3aa: CASSMPGREAEAFF

v_gene: TRBV19
abundance: NA
j_gene: TRBJ1-4
d_gene: TRBD1
CDR3nt: TGTGCCAGTAGTATTGGGCCGGACAGGACTAATGAAAAACTGTTTTTT
CDR3aa: CASSIGPDRTNEKLFF

v_gene: TRBV9
abundance: few
j_gene: TRBJ1-2
d_gene: NA
CDR3nt: TGTGCCAGCAGCGTAGGAGAATGGGGGGCTAACTATGGCTACACCTTC
CDR3aa: CASSVGEWGANYGYTF

v_gene: TRBV4-3
abundance: NA
j_gene: TRBJ2-5
d_gene: TRBD2
CDR3nt: TGCGCCAGCAGCCGCCATAGCGGGGGGGGAGAGACCCAGTACTTC
CDR3aa: CASSRHSGGGETQYF

v_gene: TRBV4-3
abundance: few
j_gene: TRBJ1-6
d_gene: TRBD1
CDR3nt: TGCGCCAGCAGGGGAGACAGGGGAGGCAATTCACCCCTCCACTTT
CDR3aa: CASRGDRGGNSPLHF

v_gene: TRBV21-1
abundance: NA
j_gene: TRBJ2-7
d_gene: NA
CDR3nt: TGTGCCAGCAGCAAAGTAGCCGGTGAGGCAAACGGCGAGCAGTACTTC
CDR3aa: CASSKVAGEANGEQYF

v_gene: TRBV6-5
abundance: NA
j_gene: TRBJ1-2
d_gene: NA
CDR3nt: TGTGCCAGCAGTTACTCGAATCAGGGGCGTAGTGGCTACACCTTC
CDR3aa: CASSYSNQGRSGYTF

v_gene: TRBV29-1
abundance: NA
j_gene: TRBJ1-1
d_gene: NA
CDR3nt: TGCAGCGTTGTAAGGGGGTTTGACACTGAAGCTTTCTTT
CDR3aa: CSVVRGFDTEAFF

v_gene: TRBV29-1
abundance: NA
j_gene: TRBJ1-2
d_gene: NA
CDR3nt: TGCAGCGTTGGGGTGACGGGGGTCGCTAACTATGGCTACACCTTC
CDR3aa: CSVGVTGVANYGYTF

v_gene: TRBV6-6
abundance: NA
j_gene: TRBJ2-1
d_gene: TRBD2
CDR3nt: TGTGCCAGCCGTACCGGGACTAGTCCGTTCTTC
CDR3aa: CASRTGTSPFF

v_gene: TRBV7-2
abundance: NA
j_gene: TRBJ2-3
d_gene: TRBD2
CDR3nt: TGTGCCAGCAGCTTAGATTTGGCGGGGGGACTCTTAGATACGCAGTATTTT
CDR3aa: CASSLDLAGGLLDTQYF

v_gene: TRBV19
abundance: NA
j_gene: TRBJ2-3
d_gene: TRBD2
CDR3nt: TGTGCCAGTAGTACCCGACTAGCGGGTCGCACAGATACGCAGTATTTT
CDR3aa: CASSTRLAGRTDTQYF

v_gene: TRBV29-1
abundance: NA
j_gene: TRBJ1-2
d_gene: NA
CDR3nt: TGCAGCGGCGGGGGTGAGATTGGCTACACCTTC
CDR3aa: CSGGGEIGYTF

v_gene: TRBV29-1
abundance: NA
j_gene: TRBJ1-2
d_gene: NA
CDR3nt: TGCAGCGTTGAAGGGCCGGGGAGCAGGCACGGCTACACCTTC
CDR3aa: CSVEGPGSRHGYTF

v_gene: TRBV3-1/TRBV3-2
abundance: NA
j_gene: TRBJ1-5
d_gene: NA
CDR3nt: TGTGCCAGCAGCCAAGGCAGGGCCCTTGGGAATCAGCCCCAGCATTTT
CDR3aa: CASSQGRALGNQPQHF

v_gene: TRBV27
abundance: NA
j_gene: TRBJ1-1
d_gene: NA
CDR3nt: TGTGCCAGCAGTTTATCGATAGTGCCAGGGGTGAGGGGCCGCACTGAAGCTTTCTTT
CDR3aa: CASSLSIVPGVRGRTEAFF

v_gene: TRBV7-2
abundance: NA
j_gene: TRBJ2-1
d_gene: TRBD2
CDR3nt: TGTGCCAGCAGCTTAGTACGGGGGGGCCGGGCTGAGCAGTTCTTC
CDR3aa: CASSLVRGGRAEQFF

v_gene: TRBV6-5
abundance: NA
j_gene: TRBJ2-3
d_gene: NA
CDR3nt: TGTGCCAGCAGTCTTTCAGGGGCAGATACGCAGTATTTT
CDR3aa: CASSLSGADTQYF

v_gene: TRBV9
abundance: NA
j_gene: TRBJ1-1
d_gene: TRBD1
CDR3nt: TGTGCCAGCAGCGTAGTGGAAGGGGGCGACACTGAAGCTTTCTTT
CDR3aa: CASSVVEGGDTEAFF

v_gene: TRBV5-6
abundance: NA
j_gene: TRBJ2-3
d_gene: NA
CDR3nt: TGTGCCAGCAGCAGGCGGGGCGGCGCCCCCACAGATACGCAGTATTTT
CDR3aa: CASSRRGGAPTDTQYF

v_gene: TRBV4-3
abundance: NA
j_gene: TRBJ1-1
d_gene: NA
CDR3nt: TGCGCCAGCAGCCAGAGGCTGATGAACACTGAAGCTTTCTTT
CDR3aa: CASSQRLMNTEAFF

v_gene: TRBV9
abundance: few
j_gene: TRBJ2-3
d_gene: NA
CDR3nt: TGTGCCAGCAGCGTAGGTAGCTTGGGTGCGGATACGCAGTATTTT
CDR3aa: CASSVGSLGADTQYF

v_gene: TRBV3-1/TRBV3-2
abundance: NA
j_gene: TRBJ2-2
d_gene: NA
CDR3nt: TGTGCCAGCAGCCAAGACGAAGGGAGAGTGACCGGGGAGCTGTTTTTT
CDR3aa: CASSQDEGRVTGELFF

v_gene: TRBV4-1
abundance: NA
j_gene: TRBJ1-3
d_gene: TRBD1
CDR3nt: TGCGCCACTCGAGGACAGGGCATAGGAAACACCATATATTTT
CDR3aa: CATRGQGIGNTIYF

v_gene: TRBV2
abundance: NA
j_gene: TRBJ2-5
d_gene: NA
CDR3nt: TGTGCCAGCAGTGAAGATTTGGGGGCCCGCGGGGAGACCCAGTACTTC
CDR3aa: CASSEDLGARGETQYF

v_gene: TRBV7-2
abundance: NA
j_gene: TRBJ2-5
d_gene: TRBD1
CDR3nt: TGTGCCAGCAGCAGTGGGACAGCTTACCAAGAGACCCAGTACTTC
CDR3aa: CASSSGTAYQETQYF

v_gene: TRBV7-2
abundance: NA
j_gene: TRBJ2-2
d_gene: TRBD1
CDR3nt: TGTGCCAGCAGCTTGGACAGGGGAACCGGGGAGCTGTTTTTT
CDR3aa: CASSLDRGTGELFF

v_gene: TRBV5-1
abundance: NA
j_gene: TRBJ1-1
d_gene: TRBD1
CDR3nt: TGCGCCAGCAGCTTGGGGGACAGGGGGGCTGAAGCTTTCTTT
CDR3aa: CASSLGDRGAEAFF

v_gene: TRBV12-3/TRBV12-4
abundance: NA
j_gene: TRBJ2-7
d_gene: NA
CDR3nt: TGTGCCAGCAGTTTTTCAAACGAGCAGTACTTC
CDR3aa: CASSFSNEQYF

v_gene: TRBV3-1/TRBV3-2
abundance: once
j_gene: TRBJ2-1
d_gene: TRBD1
CDR3nt: TGTGCCAGCAGCCAAGACAAGGTCAGACAGGGGGAGCAGTTCTTC
CDR3aa: CASSQDKVRQGEQFF

v_gene: TRBV5-1
abundance: NA
j_gene: TRBJ2-2
d_gene: TRBD1
CDR3nt: TGCGCCAGCACCCTAAGGGTACAGGGGGCCACGAACACCGGGGAGCTGTTTTTT
CDR3aa: CASTLRVQGATNTGELFF

v_gene: TRBV30
abundance: NA
j_gene: TRBJ2-7
d_gene: TRBD2
CDR3nt: TGTGCCTGGAGGAAAGGGAGGGGCTCCTACGAGCAGTACTTC
CDR3aa: CAWRKGRGSYEQYF

v_gene: TRBV5-4
abundance: NA
j_gene: TRBJ2-1
d_gene: TRBD2
CDR3nt: TGTGCCAGCAGCTTGATAGCGGGGAATGAGCAGTTCTTC
CDR3aa: CASSLIAGNEQFF

v_gene: TRBV30
abundance: NA
j_gene: TRBJ1-3
d_gene: NA
CDR3nt: TGTGCCTGGAGAAGGGGGTCCCTCGGTATCATATATTTT
CDR3aa: CAWRRGSLGIIYF

v_gene: TRBV4-3
abundance: NA
j_gene: TRBJ2-2
d_gene: TRBD1
CDR3nt: TGCGCCAGCAGGATCCGGGACAGTGACACCGGGGAGCTGTTTTTT
CDR3aa: CASRIRDSDTGELFF

v_gene: TRBV5-1
abundance: NA
j_gene: TRBJ2-7
d_gene: NA
CDR3nt: TGCGCCAGCAGCTTGAGTTCCGGGACAATCTCCTACGAGCAGTACTTC
CDR3aa: CASSLSSGTISYEQYF

v_gene: TRBV7-2
abundance: NA
j_gene: TRBJ2-7
d_gene: NA
CDR3nt: TGTGCCAGCAGCCAAACAGGGACCGAGCAGTACTTC
CDR3aa: CASSQTGTEQYF